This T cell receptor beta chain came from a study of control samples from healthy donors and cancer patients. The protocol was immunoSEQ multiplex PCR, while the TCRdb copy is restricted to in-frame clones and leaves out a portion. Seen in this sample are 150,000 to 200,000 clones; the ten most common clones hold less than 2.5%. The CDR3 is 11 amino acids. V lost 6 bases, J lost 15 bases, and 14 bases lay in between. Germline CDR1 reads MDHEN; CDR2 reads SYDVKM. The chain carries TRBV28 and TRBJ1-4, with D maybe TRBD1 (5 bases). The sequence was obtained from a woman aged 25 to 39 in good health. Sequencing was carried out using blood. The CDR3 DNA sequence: TGTGCCAGCAGGCAGGTGGGGGGGATGTTTTTT. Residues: CASRQVGGMFF.